A selection of T cell receptor beta chains follows, all from one sample in a study of shared clonotypes between healthy human individuals. Only in-frame clones appear in the TCRdb table, and some are missing; sequencing was by immunoSEQ multiplex PCR. The sample yields hundreds of thousands of clones, approximately 74% seen once. The sequenced sample consisted of memory CD4+ T cells sorted from blood. The receptors come from a woman in her twenties or thirties in good health. Each CDR3 is given with its conserved first and last residue. A D gene is named only where the DNA matches it firmly. Size is omitted from some rows. Given values are once, few, many or a class for expanded clones.

CDR3: CASSSGRDEQFF
DNA: TGCGCCAGCAGCTCCGGTAGGGATGAGCAGTTCTTC
D: -
V: TRBV5-1
size: once
J: TRBJ2-1

CDR3: CASSVLFSAGDYTF
DNA: TGTGCCAGCAGCGTCTTATTCTCCGCCGGGGACTACACCTTC
D: -
V: TRBV9
size: few
J: TRBJ1-2

CDR3: CASSLMSGSYNEQFF
DNA: TGCGCCAGCAGCTTGATGAGCGGGAGCTACAATGAGCAGTTCTTC
D: TRBD2
V: TRBV5-1
size: -
J: TRBJ2-1

CDR3: CASSILAGYADTQYF
DNA: TGCGCCAGCAGCATACTAGCGGGATACGCAGATACGCAGTATTTT
D: TRBD2
V: TRBV5-1
size: -
J: TRBJ2-3

CDR3: CASSDGTGGYGYTF
DNA: TGTGCCAGCAGTGATGGTACAGGCGGCTATGGCTACACCTTC
D: -
V: TRBV6-1
size: -
J: TRBJ1-2

CDR3: CASSQTPSYEQYF
DNA: TGTGCCAGTAGCCAGACACCGTCCTACGAGCAGTACTTC
D: -
V: TRBV19
size: -
J: TRBJ2-7

CDR3: CASSSDRGNEQFF
DNA: TGTGCCAGCAGTTCCGACAGGGGAAATGAGCAGTTCTTC
D: TRBD1
V: TRBV5-6
size: -
J: TRBJ2-1

CDR3: CATGWDVYNEQFF
DNA: TGTGCCACCGGGTGGGACGTCTACAATGAGCAGTTCTTC
D: -
V: TRBV2
size: -
J: TRBJ2-1

CDR3: CASSYPGLSSKQYF
DNA: TGTGCCAGCAGTTATCCAGGATTGTCATCTAAGCAGTACTTC
D: -
V: TRBV6-5
size: -
J: TRBJ2-7

CDR3: CASSYYSGTSVSYEQYF
DNA: TGCGCCAGCAGCTACTACTCCGGGACTAGCGTCTCCTACGAGCAGTACTTC
D: TRBD2
V: TRBV5-1
size: -
J: TRBJ2-7

CDR3: CASREAGQGMPPQHF
DNA: TGTGCCAGCAGAGAAGCAGGACAGGGTATGCCGCCCCAGCATTTT
D: TRBD1
V: TRBV28
size: once
J: TRBJ1-5

CDR3: CASSPRGGTNTGELFF
DNA: TGTGCCAGCAGCCCCCGGGGGGGGACGAACACCGGGGAGCTGTTTTTT
D: TRBD2
V: TRBV7-2
size: -
J: TRBJ2-2

CDR3: CASPQFGAGGRNEQFF
DNA: TGTGCCAGCCCTCAATTCGGAGCGGGAGGGCGAAATGAGCAGTTCTTC
D: TRBD2
V: TRBV27
size: -
J: TRBJ2-1

CDR3: CASATIPPAYDEQYF
DNA: TGTGCCAGCGCCACAATCCCGCCGGCTTACGACGAGCAGTACTTC
D: -
V: TRBV28
size: once
J: TRBJ2-7

CDR3: CASGDGNSGNTIYF
DNA: TGTGCCAGTGGGGACGGGAACTCTGGAAACACCATATATTTT
D: -
V: TRBV19
size: -
J: TRBJ1-3

CDR3: CASSPQAGLTFSEQYF
DNA: TGCGCCAGCAGCCCTCAGGCGGGACTGACCTTCTCCGAGCAGTACTTC
D: -
V: TRBV4-1
size: -
J: TRBJ2-7

CDR3: CASSESRTSGGSYEQYF
DNA: TGTGCCAGCAGTGAAAGCCGAACTAGCGGGGGCTCCTACGAGCAGTACTTC
D: TRBD2
V: TRBV2
size: -
J: TRBJ2-7

CDR3: CASRLAGASTDTQYF
DNA: TGTGCCAGCAGACTAGCGGGAGCTAGCACAGATACGCAGTATTTT
D: TRBD2
V: TRBV6-5
size: once
J: TRBJ2-3

CDR3: CASSLDDGAQYF
DNA: TGTGCCAGCAGTCTAGATGACGGGGCCCAGTACTTC
D: -
V: TRBV5-8
size: once
J: TRBJ2-5

CDR3: CASRSQGAKHTIYF
DNA: TGTGCCAGCAGGAGTCAGGGGGCGAAGCACACCATATATTTT
D: TRBD1
V: TRBV6-1
size: -
J: TRBJ1-3

CDR3: CASSLGTAPFASTDTQYF
DNA: TGTGCCAGCAGCTTAGGGACAGCGCCCTTTGCTAGCACAGATACGCAGTATTTT
D: -
V: TRBV11-3
size: -
J: TRBJ2-3

CDR3: CASSYDRPTEAFF
DNA: TGTGCCAGCAGTTACGACAGGCCCACTGAAGCTTTCTTT
D: -
V: TRBV6-6
size: -
J: TRBJ1-1

CDR3: CASSVDTRWYNEQFF
DNA: TGTGCCAGCAGCGTAGACACTAGGTGGTACAATGAGCAGTTCTTC
D: -
V: TRBV9
size: -
J: TRBJ2-1

CDR3: CASSQGTGELFF
DNA: TGTGCCAGCAGTCAGGGGACCGGGGAGCTGTTTTTT
D: -
V: TRBV7-3
size: once
J: TRBJ2-2

CDR3: CASSPGTIAVGELFF
DNA: TGTGCCAGCAGCCCGGGGACCATAGCCGTCGGGGAGCTGTTTTTT
D: -
V: TRBV11-1
size: -
J: TRBJ2-2

CDR3: CASSVYRGGGSYNEQFF
DNA: TGTGCCAGCAGTGTCTACAGGGGAGGGGGCTCCTACAATGAGCAGTTCTTC
D: -
V: TRBV2
size: -
J: TRBJ2-1

CDR3: CASSWTSGSREQYF
DNA: TGTGCCAGCAGCTGGACTAGCGGGAGCCGAGAGCAGTACTTC
D: TRBD2
V: TRBV7-2
size: -
J: TRBJ2-7

CDR3: CASSPGQGYRGFF
DNA: TGTGCCAGCAGTCCGGGACAGGGATATCGGGGTTTCTTT
D: TRBD1
V: TRBV28
size: once
J: TRBJ1-1

CDR3: CASSLVGATGQETQYF
DNA: TGTGCCAGCAGCTTAGTTGGAGCGACGGGCCAAGAGACCCAGTACTTC
D: -
V: TRBV11-2
size: -
J: TRBJ2-5

CDR3: CASKGSTRIAGGPYNEQFF
DNA: TGTGCCAGCAAGGGTAGTACGCGTATAGCGGGAGGGCCCTACAATGAGCAGTTCTTC
D: TRBD2
V: TRBV11-2
size: -
J: TRBJ2-1

CDR3: CASSESGSGANVLTF
DNA: TGTGCCAGCAGTGAATCAGGGTCCGGGGCCAACGTCCTGACTTTC
D: -
V: TRBV25-1
size: -
J: TRBJ2-6

CDR3: CSGFQETQYF
DNA: TGCAGTGGCTTCCAAGAGACCCAGTACTTC
D: -
V: TRBV20-1
size: -
J: TRBJ2-5

CDR3: CASSSAGETQYF
DNA: TGTGCCAGCAGCTCGGCCGGAGAAACGCAGTATTTT
D: -
V: TRBV7-2
size: -
J: TRBJ2-3

CDR3: CASSPAGEDTIYF
DNA: TGTGCCAGCTCACCGGCAGGGGAGGACACCATATATTTT
D: -
V: TRBV18
size: -
J: TRBJ1-3

CDR3: CASSDRGGSVDTQYF
DNA: TGTGCCAGCAGTGATCGTGGCGGGAGTGTAGATACGCAGTATTTT
D: TRBD2
V: TRBV2
size: -
J: TRBJ2-3

CDR3: CASSPASGSYNEQFF
DNA: TGCGCCAGCAGCCCCGCTAGCGGAAGCTACAATGAGCAGTTCTTC
D: TRBD2
V: TRBV5-1
size: few
J: TRBJ2-1

CDR3: CASSRRLAAQSGEQFF
DNA: TGTGCCAGCAGCCGGAGACTAGCGGCCCAATCCGGTGAGCAGTTCTTC
D: TRBD2
V: TRBV14
size: -
J: TRBJ2-1

CDR3: CSAYRDGDSNQPQHF
DNA: TGCAGCGCCTACCGGGACGGGGATAGCAATCAGCCCCAGCATTTT
D: -
V: TRBV29-1
size: -
J: TRBJ1-5

CDR3: CASSPGTSDYNEQFF
DNA: TGTGCCAGCAGCCCCGGGACTAGCGATTACAATGAGCAGTTCTTC
D: TRBD2
V: TRBV5-4
size: -
J: TRBJ2-1

CDR3: CASSSTGTQKLFF
DNA: TGTGCCAGCAGCTCAACAGGGACCCAAAAACTGTTTTTT
D: -
V: TRBV7-8
size: -
J: TRBJ1-4

CDR3: CASSASSGGYNEQFF
DNA: TGCGCCAGCAGCGCCTCTAGCGGAGGTTACAATGAGCAGTTCTTC
D: TRBD2
V: TRBV5-1
size: -
J: TRBJ2-1

CDR3: CASSQEKPLNYGYTF
DNA: TGTGCCAGCAGCCAAGAAAAACCCTTGAACTATGGCTACACCTTC
D: -
V: TRBV14
size: -
J: TRBJ1-2

CDR3: CASRPDWAGAYEQYF
DNA: TGTGCCAGTCGGCCAGATTGGGCAGGGGCCTACGAGCAGTACTTC
D: -
V: TRBV19
size: -
J: TRBJ2-7

CDR3: CASSAQGGHSTGELFF
DNA: TGTGCCAGCAGCGCCCAAGGGGGGCATAGCACCGGGGAGCTGTTTTTT
D: -
V: TRBV11-3
size: -
J: TRBJ2-2

CDR3: CASSSTGGPQHF
DNA: TGTGCCAGCAGCTCGACGGGAGGACCCCAGCATTTT
D: -
V: TRBV7-8
size: -
J: TRBJ1-5

CDR3: CASSQAGTGTPDTQYF
DNA: TGCGCCAGCAGCCAAGCCGGGACAGGGACGCCAGATACGCAGTATTTT
D: TRBD1
V: TRBV4-1
size: once
J: TRBJ2-3

CDR3: CASSFTLAGVEEQYF
DNA: TGTGCCAGCAGCTTTACACTAGCGGGAGTTGAGGAGCAGTACTTC
D: TRBD2
V: TRBV7-6
size: -
J: TRBJ2-7

CDR3: CASSQDPRGSFYEQYF
DNA: TGTGCCAGCAGCCAAGATCCGCGAGGGAGTTTCTACGAGCAGTACTTC
D: -
V: TRBV4-2
size: once
J: TRBJ2-7

CDR3: CASSSRLAGTMETQYF
DNA: TGCGCCAGCAGCTCTCGACTAGCGGGAACTATGGAGACCCAGTACTTC
D: TRBD2
V: TRBV5-1
size: -
J: TRBJ2-5

CDR3: CASSPLPRDPGNTIYF
DNA: TGCGCCAGCAGCCCCCTTCCCAGGGATCCCGGAAACACCATATATTTT
D: -
V: TRBV5-1
size: -
J: TRBJ1-3

CDR3: CASRGQGYEQYF
DNA: TGTGCCAGCCGGGGACAGGGGTACGAGCAGTACTTC
D: TRBD1
V: TRBV19
size: -
J: TRBJ2-7

CDR3: CASSSTPRGSEQFF
DNA: TGTGCCAGCAGCTCCACTCCTAGGGGGAGTGAGCAGTTCTTC
D: -
V: TRBV7-3
size: -
J: TRBJ2-1